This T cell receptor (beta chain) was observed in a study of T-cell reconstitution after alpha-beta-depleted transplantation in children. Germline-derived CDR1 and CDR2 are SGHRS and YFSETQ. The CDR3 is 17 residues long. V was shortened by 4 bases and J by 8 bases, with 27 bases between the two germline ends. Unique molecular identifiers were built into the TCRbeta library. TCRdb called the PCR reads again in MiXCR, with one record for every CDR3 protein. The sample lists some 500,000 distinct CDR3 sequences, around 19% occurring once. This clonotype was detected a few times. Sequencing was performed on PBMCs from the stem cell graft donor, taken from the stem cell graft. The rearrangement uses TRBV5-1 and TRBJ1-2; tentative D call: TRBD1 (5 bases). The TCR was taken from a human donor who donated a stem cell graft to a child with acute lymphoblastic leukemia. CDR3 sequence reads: CASSGGTRSYGVVGYTF. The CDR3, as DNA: TGCGCCAGCAGCGGAGGGACTCGATCTTATGGGGTCGTAGGCTACACCTTC.